The 25 T cell receptor beta chains below were found in one sample sequenced in a study of human T cells and chemical hapten exposure. As to time point: pre-sensitization, week 0. Treatment in this sample: therapeutic diphenylcyclopropenone sensitization with weekly scalp DPC. TCRdb called the RACE reads again in MiXCR, with one record for every CDR3 protein. The sample lists 150,000 to 200,000 distinct CDR3 sequences, roughly 30% occurring once. The sample in question was whole blood, obtained in connection with sensitization to the hapten diphenylcyclopropenone (DPC). The receptors shown here come from a woman in her twenties or thirties with alopecia areata. Some clones in this sample may be carry-over from other donors' samples.

This clonotype was seen repeatedly, ten times or more. The gene calls are TRBV20-1 and TRBJ2-2; 7 positions match TRBD1. Trimming at V came to 1 base and at J to 3 bases, leaving 2 bases not matched to a gene. The CDR3 has 14 amino acids. The germline gives CDR1 DFQATT, CDR2 SNEGSKA (reference sequence). The CDR3 loop is CSARVQGDTGELFF. CDR3 sequence (DNA): TGCAGTGCTAGAGTTCAGGGGGACACCGGGGAGCTGTTTTTT.

This clonotype was detected a few times. The CDR3 region is CASSLGLSVGTQYF. The CDR3 DNA reads as TGTGCCAGCAGCCTAGGGCTTAGTGTTGGTACGCAGTATTTT. The J gene is TRBJ2-3, the V gene TRBV14; no clear D. Trimming left V 4 bases short and J 8 bases short, with 16 bases between. The CDR3 spans 14 residues. Germline CDR1 reads SGHDN; CDR2 reads FVKESK. Full variable domain (remainder filled in from reference TRBV14 and TRBJ2-3): EAGVTQFPSHSVIEKGQTVTLRCDPISGHDNLYWYRRVMGKEIKFLLHFVKESKQDESGMPNNRFLAERTGGTYSTLKVQPAELEDSGVYFCASSLGLSVGTQYFGPGTRLTVL.

The V call is TRBV5-1, the J call TRBJ1-1, with a possible D match to TRBD1 (6 bases). Germline V gene data show CDR1 as SGHRS and CDR2 as YFSETQ. Trimming pared 4 bases from V and 1 base from J, leaving 11 bases between. The CDR3 has 14 residues. This chain's CDR3 is CASSPGRGNTEAFF. CDR3 DNA sequence: TGCGCCAGCAGCCCAGGCAGGGGGAACACTGAAGCTTTCTTT.

The gene calls are TRBV11-2 and TRBJ1-4; 9 bases agree with TRBD1. Losses at the gene ends were 5 bases for V and 8 bases for J; bases not matched to a gene: 18. Germline V gene lookup returns CDR1 SGHAT and CDR2 FQNNGV. This CDR3 is 18 amino acids long. DNA for the CDR3: TGTGCCAGCAGCAAAACAGGGGGCGCGCGGGCCTTGAGGGAAAAACTGTTTTTT. Its protein product is CASSKTGGARALREKLFF.

This chain connects TRBV5-1 to TRBJ2-6; D unresolved. Looked up from germline, CDR1 is SGHRS and CDR2 is YFSETQ. Trimming cost V 0 bases and J 0 bases, with 16 bases left between them. This CDR3 spans 19 amino acids. The DNA for the CDR3 is TGCGCCAGCAGCTTGGCTGGACCTCCTCCTAGCTCTGGGGCCAACGTCCTGACTTTC. Translation: CASSLAGPPPSSGANVLTF.

This sequence joins TRBV12-5 and TRBJ2-1; 7 nucleotides line up with TRBD2. This CDR3 comprises 12 residues. The ends lost 3 bases at V and 15 bases at J; junction bases unmatched: 8. Germline V lookup: CDR1 LGHNT, CDR2 FRNRAP. CDR3 bases: TGTGCTAGTGGTTTCCAGGGCGGCGGGGGGTTCTTC. It specifies CASGFQGGGGFF.

The J gene is TRBJ2-3, the V gene TRBV5-1; D is uncertain. Germline V gene data show CDR1 as SGHRS and CDR2 as YFSETQ. The CDR3 totals 12 residues. The V end lost 0 bases, the J end lost 4 bases, and 3 bases lay between the germline ends. CDR3 nucleotide sequence: TGCGCCAGCAGCTTGGAGGCAGATACGCAGTATTTT. Translating it yields CASSLEADTQYF.

This clonotype turned up a few times. The chain recombines TRBV20-1 with TRBJ1-5, with D unresolved. This CDR3 has 13 residues. CDR1 and CDR2 from the germline V gene are DFQATT and SNEGSKA (reference sequence). V was cut by 4 bases and J by 7 bases, with 14 bases left in between. CDR3 DNA sequence: TGCAGTGCTAAGCCCCCCTGGAACCAGCCCCAGCATTTT. Translation: CSAKPPWNQPQHF.

V gene TRBV25-1 combines with J gene TRBJ2-7, with TRBD2 as a possible D gene (6 bases). The V end lost 8 bases, the J end lost 3 bases, and 14 bases lay between the germline ends. Germline V gene data show CDR1 as MGHDK and CDR2 as SYGVNS. The CDR3 covers 13 residues. CDR3 amino acids: CASGGSPLYEQYF. The CDR3, as DNA: TGTGCCAGCGGAGGGTCGCCCCTCTACGAGCAGTACTTC.

J is TRBJ2-1 and V is TRBV29-1; 9 bases agree with TRBD2. Looked up from germline, CDR1 is SQVTM and CDR2 is ANQGSEA. The CDR3 spans 14 residues. V shed 2 bases and J 10 bases; nucleotides not matched to a gene: 9. DNA of the CDR3: TGCAGCGTTGAATTAGCGGGAGTTTTGGAAGAGCAGTTCTTC. Its protein is CSVELAGVLEEQFF.

V gene TRBV10-3 combines with J gene TRBJ1-1; D call uncertain. Germline assignment: CDR1 ENHRY and CDR2 SYGVKD. The CDR3 covers 13 residues. V was pared by 4 bases and J by 5 bases, with 11 bases between. The CDR3 spells CAISGGRDTEAFF. CDR3 bases: TGTGCCATCAGTGGAGGGAGGGATACTGAAGCTTTCTTT.

The gene calls are TRBV5-5 and TRBJ1-6; a weak D match, TRBD1 (5 bases). The germline V gene has CDR1 SGHKS and CDR2 YYEKEE (reference sequence). The V gene lost 4 bases and the J gene lost 7 bases, with 9 bases spanning the gap. The CDR3 extends over 13 amino acids. The CDR3 sequence is CASSPPGNSPLHF. Written as DNA, the CDR3 is TGTGCCAGCAGCCCCCCAGGGAATTCACCCCTCCACTTT.

This clonotype was counted only a few times. The genes are TRBV4-1 and TRBJ2-7, with D possibly TRBD2 on 5 matching bases. Germline V lookup: CDR1 MGHRA, CDR2 YSYEKL. V was shortened by 4 bases and J by 7 bases, with 17 bases between the two germline ends. This CDR3 is built from 14 residues. CDR3 sequence reads: CASSRLRDTGEQYF. The CDR3 nucleotides are TGCGCCAGCAGCCGGCTACGGGATACCGGAGAGCAGTACTTC.

This clonotype appeared a few times. This chain links TRBV10-3 with TRBJ2-7; weak D call: TRBD2 (5 bases). The CDR3 totals 12 residues. Trimming left V 10 bases short and J 0 bases short, with 10 bases between. Germline CDR1 is ENHRY and CDR2 is SYGVKD. DNA for the CDR3: TGTGCCACCGAGGGTGACTCCTACGAGCAGTACTTC. As protein: CATEGDSYEQYF.

CDR3 nucleotides: TGTGCCAGCAGCCCGAACATTGGGACTGAAGCTTTCTTT. Translation: CASSPNIGTEAFF. This chain joins TRBV7-9 and TRBJ1-1; D is uncertain. The germline gives CDR1 SEHNR, CDR2 FQNEAQ (reference sequence). Trimming shortened V by 5 bases and J by 5 bases, and 12 bases separated the two germline ends. The CDR3 extends over 13 amino acids. The full variable domain, its missing parts supplied by reference TRBV7-9 and TRBJ1-1, is DTGVSQNPRHKITKRGQNVTFRCDPISEHNRLYWYRQTLGQGPEFLTYFQNEAQLEKSRLLSDRFSAERPKGSFSTLEIQRTEQGDSAMYLCASSPNIGTEAFFGQGTRLTVV.

This rearrangement joins TRBV5-1 to TRBJ2-3; no clear D gene. This CDR3 comprises 15 residues. Germline V gene lookup returns CDR1 SGHRS and CDR2 YFSETQ. Trimming stripped 1 base from V and 1 base from J, with 10 bases between. Written as DNA, the CDR3 is TGCGCCAGCAGCTTGTCCGTCGGTGGCACAGATACGCAGTATTTT. Translated, it gives CASSLSVGGTDTQYF. Variable domain in full (rest from reference TRBV5-1 and TRBJ2-3): KAGVTQTPRYLIKTRGQQVTLSCSPISGHRSVSWYQQTPGQGLQFLFEYFSETQRNKGNFPGRFSGRQFSNSRSEMNVSTLELGDSALYLCASSLSVGGTDTQYFGPGTRLTVL.

CDR3 sequence reads: CAWSTETENTEAFF. CDR3 nucleotide sequence: TGTGCCTGGAGTACGGAGACAGAGAACACTGAAGCTTTCTTT. The chain carries TRBV30 and TRBJ1-1; D may be TRBD1 (5 bases). V dropped 2 bases and J dropped 1 base, with 11 bases sitting between them. The V gene's germline CDR1 is GTSNPN and CDR2 SVGIG (reference sequence). The CDR3 sequence is 14 residues long.

The chain links TRBV29-1 to TRBJ1-1; 8 bases agree with TRBD1. Unmatched junction bases numbered 11, after V lost 4 bases and J lost 4 bases. This CDR3 is 15 amino acids long. CDR1 is SQVTM and CDR2 is ANQGSEA in the germline V gene. The CDR3 spells CSVVSQGEWGTEAFF. The CDR3 nucleotides are TGCAGCGTTGTCTCACAGGGGGAGTGGGGCACTGAAGCTTTCTTT.

This chain joins TRBV7-9 and TRBJ2-7; unclear D gene. Trimming removed 6 bases at V and 1 base at J, with 13 bases between. The CDR3 runs to 14 residues. Germline lookup yields CDR1 SEHNR and CDR2 FQNEAQ (reference sequence). Here the CDR3 DNA reads TGTGCCAGCAGTTTCGGTACGGCTTCCTACGAGCAGTACTTC. Its protein product is CASSFGTASYEQYF.

There are a few counts of this clonotype. The chain has TRBV7-2 and TRBJ2-1; D gene unclear. CDR1 SGHTA and CDR2 FQGNSA come from the germline V gene. V lost 5 bases and J lost 6, with 14 bases in between. This CDR3 contains 14 residues. The CDR3 reads CASSPPPRFNEQFF. CDR3 sequence (DNA): TGTGCCAGCAGCCCACCCCCCCGTTTCAATGAGCAGTTCTTC.

This clonotype has a single count. V is TRBV27 and J is TRBJ2-5, with a tentative D call TRBD2 (5 bases). V dropped 5 bases and J dropped 5 bases, with 12 bases sitting between them. The CDR3 covers 13 residues. The germline V gene has CDR1 MNHEY and CDR2 SMNVEV (reference sequence). The CDR3 loop reads CASSPPPGETQYF. The CDR3 region has the DNA TGTGCCAGCAGTCCCCCCCCGGGGGAGACCCAGTACTTC.

This clonotype was found a few times. The chain joins TRBV7-9 to TRBJ2-1; the match to TRBD1 covers 7 bases. The length of the CDR3 is 15 residues. Germline V gene data show CDR1 as SEHNR and CDR2 as FQNEAQ (reference sequence). Losses at the gene ends were 4 bases for V and 1 base for J; bases not matched to a gene: 4. Here the CDR3 DNA reads TGTGCCAGCAGCTCGACAGGGAGATCCTACAATGAGCAGTTCTTC. Its translation is CASSSTGRSYNEQFF.

The V call is TRBV6-2 or TRBV6-3, the J call TRBJ2-2; TRBD1 agrees at 7 bases. Per germline, CDR1 MNHEY and CDR2 SVGEGT. V was clipped by 7 bases and J by 5 bases; unmatched bases: 4. The CDR3 totals 13 residues. For the CDR3, the DNA is TGTGCCAGCATCAGACAGGGTACCGGGGAGCTGTTTTTT. Residues: CASIRQGTGELFF.

The rearrangement links TRBV28 to TRBJ1-5; TRBD1 matches 9 bases. Germline loops: CDR1 MDHEN, CDR2 SYDVKM. The CDR3 spans 15 residues. V trimming: 6 bases; J trimming: 1 base; junction bases outside the gene matches: 4. CDR3 bases: TGTGCCAGCAGACTAGACAGGGGGAGCAATCAGCCCCAGCATTTT. This sequence encodes CASRLDRGSNQPQHF.

V and J are TRBV10-3 and TRBJ1-1; D remains ambiguous. In germline, CDR1 is ENHRY, CDR2 SYGVKD. V lost 2 bases and J lost 12, with 16 bases in between. The CDR3 consists of 13 residues. The CDR3 sequence is CAISERREVLPFF. The CDR3 DNA is TGTGCCATCAGTGAGCGGAGGGAAGTTCTACCTTTCTTT.